A selection of T cell receptor beta chains follows, all from one sample in a study of CD8+CD57+ T cells in acquired aplastic anemia. TCRdb processed the reads anew with MiXCR; each CDR3 protein has one entry. Of 150,000 to 200,000 distinct CDR3 sequences in the sample, approximately 45% are singletons; the top ten hold 2.5% to 3.5%. The sequenced sample consisted of sorted CD4+, CD8+, or CD8+CD57+ T cells (not recorded which) from PBMCs. The receptors derive from a human donor in good health. The CDR3 runs from the conserved cysteine through the conserved F or W. Fields, in order: J gene, CDR3 length, D gene, clone size, V gene, CDR3 protein, CDR3 DNA. The D gene is left open where the match is weak. Expanded clones are given a class, and other clones once, few, many or no size at all.

J gene: TRBJ2-7; CDR3 length: 15; D gene: TRBD2; clone size: .; V gene: TRBV9; CDR3 protein: CASSVAAGGGYEQYF; CDR3 DNA: TGTGCCAGCAGCGTAGCGGCGGGGGGCGGGTACGAGCAGTACTTC
J gene: TRBJ2-2; CDR3 length: 16; D gene: .; clone size: .; V gene: TRBV9; CDR3 protein: CASSVGGGGHTGELFF; CDR3 DNA: TGTGCCAGCAGCGTAGGAGGAGGGGGACACACCGGGGAGCTGTTTTTT
J gene: TRBJ2-7; CDR3 length: 12; D gene: .; clone size: many; V gene: TRBV19; CDR3 protein: CATQDGRNEQYF; CDR3 DNA: TGTGCCACACAGGACGGCAGGAACGAGCAGTACTTC
J gene: TRBJ2-7; CDR3 length: 12; D gene: TRBD1; clone size: many; V gene: TRBV11-2; CDR3 protein: CASSNRGYEQYF; CDR3 DNA: TGTGCCAGCAGCAACAGGGGCTACGAGCAGTACTTC
J gene: TRBJ2-1; CDR3 length: 14; D gene: TRBD2; clone size: once; V gene: TRBV2; CDR3 protein: CARGTSGSRNEQFF; CDR3 DNA: TGTGCCAGAGGGACTAGCGGGAGTCGGAATGAGCAGTTCTTC
J gene: TRBJ2-7; CDR3 length: 15; D gene: TRBD2; clone size: once; V gene: TRBV14; CDR3 protein: CASSQGLAGQGEQYF; CDR3 DNA: TGTGCCAGCAGCCAGGGACTAGCGGGACAAGGGGAGCAGTACTTC
J gene: TRBJ2-2; CDR3 length: 15; D gene: .; clone size: few; V gene: TRBV7-2; CDR3 protein: CASSQGAWGTGELFF; CDR3 DNA: TGTGCCAGCAGCCAAGGCGCCTGGGGCACCGGGGAGCTGTTTTTT
J gene: TRBJ1-1; CDR3 length: 16; D gene: TRBD1; clone size: many; V gene: TRBV19; CDR3 protein: CASSIRAGGVNTEAFF; CDR3 DNA: TGTGCCAGTAGTATTCGGGCAGGGGGGGTGAACACTGAAGCTTTCTTT
J gene: TRBJ1-4; CDR3 length: 13; D gene: .; clone size: .; V gene: TRBV6-2/TRBV6-3; CDR3 protein: CASSQLLGEKLFF; CDR3 DNA: TGTGCCAGCAGTCAACTACTAGGGGAAAAACTGTTTTTT
J gene: TRBJ1-5; CDR3 length: 18; D gene: .; clone size: .; V gene: TRBV4-1; CDR3 protein: CASSQDLVAGNRNQPQHF; CDR3 DNA: TGCGCCAGCAGCCAAGATCTTGTGGCGGGGAATCGCAATCAGCCCCAGCATTTT
J gene: TRBJ2-7; CDR3 length: 13; D gene: .; clone size: .; V gene: TRBV2; CDR3 protein: CASSGAASYEQYF; CDR3 DNA: TGTGCCAGCAGTGGGGCAGCTTCCTACGAGCAGTACTTC
J gene: TRBJ2-5; CDR3 length: 15; D gene: TRBD2; clone size: many; V gene: TRBV9; CDR3 protein: CASSATGLAVETQYF; CDR3 DNA: TGTGCCAGCAGCGCTACGGGACTAGCCGTAGAGACCCAGTACTTC
J gene: TRBJ2-5; CDR3 length: 16; D gene: .; clone size: .; V gene: TRBV24-1; CDR3 protein: CATSEGAGRERETQDF; CDR3 DNA: TGTGCCACCTCGGAGGGGGCAGGGAGGGAGAGGGAGACCCAGGACTTC
J gene: TRBJ2-7; CDR3 length: 14; D gene: TRBD1; clone size: many; V gene: TRBV7-2; CDR3 protein: CASRLGQGVYEQYF; CDR3 DNA: TGTGCCAGCAGATTAGGACAGGGGGTTTACGAGCAGTACTTC
J gene: TRBJ2-7; CDR3 length: 16; D gene: TRBD2; clone size: many; V gene: TRBV5-5; CDR3 protein: CASSPGGPDSSYEQYF; CDR3 DNA: TGTGCCAGCAGCCCGGGGGGGCCGGACAGCTCCTACGAGCAGTACTTC
J gene: TRBJ2-1; CDR3 length: 12; D gene: .; clone size: .; V gene: TRBV6-4; CDR3 protein: CASGGDNNEQFF; CDR3 DNA: TGTGCCAGCGGGGGGGACAACAATGAGCAGTTCTTC